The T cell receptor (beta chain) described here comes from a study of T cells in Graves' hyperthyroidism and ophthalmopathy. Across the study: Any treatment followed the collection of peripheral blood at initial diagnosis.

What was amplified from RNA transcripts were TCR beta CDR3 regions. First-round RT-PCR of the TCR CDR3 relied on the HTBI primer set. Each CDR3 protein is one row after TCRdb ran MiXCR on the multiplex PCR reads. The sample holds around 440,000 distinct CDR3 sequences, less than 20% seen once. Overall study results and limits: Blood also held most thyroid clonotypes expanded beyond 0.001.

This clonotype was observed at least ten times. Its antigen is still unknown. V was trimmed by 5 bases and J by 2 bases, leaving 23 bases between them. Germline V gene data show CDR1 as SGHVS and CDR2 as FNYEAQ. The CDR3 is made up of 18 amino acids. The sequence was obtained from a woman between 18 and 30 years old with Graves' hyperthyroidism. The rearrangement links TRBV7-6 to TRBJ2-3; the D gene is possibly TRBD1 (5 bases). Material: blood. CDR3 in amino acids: CASSPFGRVHFSTDTQYF. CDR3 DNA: TGTGCCAGCAGCCCCTTCGGCAGGGTACACTTTTCCACAGATACGCAGTATTTT.